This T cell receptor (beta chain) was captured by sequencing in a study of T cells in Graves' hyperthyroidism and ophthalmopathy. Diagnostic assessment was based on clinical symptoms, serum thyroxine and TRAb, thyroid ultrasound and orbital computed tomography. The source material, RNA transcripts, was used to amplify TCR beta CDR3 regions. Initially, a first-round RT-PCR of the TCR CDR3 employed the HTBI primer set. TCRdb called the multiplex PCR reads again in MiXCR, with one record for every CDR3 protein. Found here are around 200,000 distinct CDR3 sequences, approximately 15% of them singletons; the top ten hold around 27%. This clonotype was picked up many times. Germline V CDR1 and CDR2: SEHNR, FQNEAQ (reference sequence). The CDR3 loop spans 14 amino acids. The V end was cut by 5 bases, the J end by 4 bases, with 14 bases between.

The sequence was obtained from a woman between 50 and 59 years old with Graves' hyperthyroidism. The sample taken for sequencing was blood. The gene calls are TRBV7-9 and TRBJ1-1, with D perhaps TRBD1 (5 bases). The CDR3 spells CASSPEGRGTEAFF. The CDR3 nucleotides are TGTGCCAGCAGCCCAGAAGGAAGGGGCACTGAAGCTTTCTTT.